By share, the clone carrying this TCR beta chain counts as medium-sized. The data stem from a study of blood T cell repertoires in COVID-19. Across the whole study: COVID-19 samples, acute and convalescent, were from the United States, Italy and Spain. PBMCs, B-cell-depleted T cells, or T cells provided the cDNA or gDNA that made up the material.

The CDR3 spans 16 residues. Germline V gene sequence: CDR1 SNHLY, CDR2 FYNNEI. V dropped 5 bases and J dropped 6 bases, with 17 bases sitting between them. Under the authors' procedure: Amplifying reference gene primers gave estimates of nucleated cell counts. The repertoire was sequenced with immunoSEQ multiplex PCR; TCRdb's copy has only in-frame clones and lacks some. V and J calls plus clone size are reproduced from that table; the DNA served to infer D and trimming. The sample comprises about 190,000 clones, 84% of which are singletons, and roughly 5.3% rests with the top ten. The genes are TRBV2 and TRBJ1-6; unclear D gene. This TCR was sampled from a woman between 70 and 85 years old with active or convalescent COVID-19. Sequenced input: peripheral blood. CDR3 in amino acids: CASSPFITGGNSPLHF. CDR3 nucleotides: TGTGCCAGCAGTCCATTCATTACGGGTGGTAATTCACCCCTCCACTTT.